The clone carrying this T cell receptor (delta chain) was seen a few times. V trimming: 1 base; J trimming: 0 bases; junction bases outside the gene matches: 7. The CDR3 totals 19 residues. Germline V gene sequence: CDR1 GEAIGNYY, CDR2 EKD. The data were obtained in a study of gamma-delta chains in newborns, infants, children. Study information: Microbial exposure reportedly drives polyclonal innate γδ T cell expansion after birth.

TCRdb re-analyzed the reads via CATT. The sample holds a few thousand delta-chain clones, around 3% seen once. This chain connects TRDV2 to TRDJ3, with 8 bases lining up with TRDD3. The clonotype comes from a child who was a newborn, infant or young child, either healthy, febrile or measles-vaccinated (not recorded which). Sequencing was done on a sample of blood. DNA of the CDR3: TGTGCCTGTGACACTACTGGGGGTTTGAGCTCCTGGGACACCCGACAGATGTTTTTC. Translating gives CACDTTGGLSSWDTRQMFF.